This entry describes one T cell receptor beta chain. Its antigen is unidentified. The sample originates from a study of PD-1 blockade in classical Hodgkin lymphoma. TCRdb's table, derived via immunoSEQ multiplex PCR, lists solely in-frame clones and lacks some. The profile shows 20,000 to 25,000 clones, around 94% of them singletons. The V segment lost 5 bases and the J segment 3 bases; nucleotides outside the gene matches: 9. The CDR3 totals 16 residues. CDR1 and CDR2 from the germline V gene are MDHEN and SYDVKM. The study, taken as a whole, reports: What caused the repertoire differences, perhaps disease activity or prior therapy, remains undefined. The study reported lower baseline TCR diversity in newly diagnosed patients than in healthy donors.

Specified time point: newly diagnosed, previously untreated cHL patient sample. The authors used newly diagnosed, untreated classical Hodgkin lymphoma PBMCs as comparison. Sequencing was done on a sample of peripheral blood mononuclear cells (PBMCs). The TCR sequence derives from a human donor with classical Hodgkin lymphoma. This chain connects TRBV28 to TRBJ2-4; TRBD1 agrees at 8 bases. The CDR3 DNA sequence: TGTGCCAGCAGTCAACCTGGACAGGGAGACAAAAACATTCAGTACTTC. As protein: CASSQPGQGDKNIQYF. The entire variable domain, with the rest obtained from reference TRBV28 and TRBJ2-4, is as follows: DVKVTQSSRYLVKRTGEKVFLECVQDMDHENMFWYRQDPGLGLRLIYFSYDVKMKEKGDIPEGYSVSREKKERFSLILESASTNQTSMYLCASSQPGQGDKNIQYFGAGTRLSVL.